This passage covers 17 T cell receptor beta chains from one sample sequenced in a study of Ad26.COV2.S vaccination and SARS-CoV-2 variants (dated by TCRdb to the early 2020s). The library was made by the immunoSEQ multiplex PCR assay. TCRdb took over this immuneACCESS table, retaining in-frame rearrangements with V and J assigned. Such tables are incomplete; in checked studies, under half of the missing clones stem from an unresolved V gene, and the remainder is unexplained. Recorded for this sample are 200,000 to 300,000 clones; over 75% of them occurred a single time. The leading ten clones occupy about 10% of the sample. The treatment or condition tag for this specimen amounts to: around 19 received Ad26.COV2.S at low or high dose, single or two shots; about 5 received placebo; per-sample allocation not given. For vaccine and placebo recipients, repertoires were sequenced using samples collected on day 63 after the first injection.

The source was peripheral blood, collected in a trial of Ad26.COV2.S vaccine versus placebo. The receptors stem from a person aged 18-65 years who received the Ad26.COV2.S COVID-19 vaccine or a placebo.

CDR3 amino acids: CASSKDIDSNQPQHF. The CDR3 bases are TGTGCCAGCAGTAAAGACATCGATAGCAATCAGCCCCAGCATTTT. The V call is TRBV11-2, the J call TRBJ1-5, with D hard to call. This CDR3 is 15 amino acids long. Trimming took off 6 bases at V and 0 bases at J, with 12 bases between the two ends. In germline, CDR1 is SGHAT, CDR2 FQNNGV.

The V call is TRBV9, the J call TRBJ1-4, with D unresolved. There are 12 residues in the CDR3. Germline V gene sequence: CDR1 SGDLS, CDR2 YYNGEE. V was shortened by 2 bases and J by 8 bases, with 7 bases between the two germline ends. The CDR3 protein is CASSVEGEKLFF. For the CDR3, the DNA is TGTGCCAGCAGCGTGGAGGGAGAAAAACTGTTTTTT.

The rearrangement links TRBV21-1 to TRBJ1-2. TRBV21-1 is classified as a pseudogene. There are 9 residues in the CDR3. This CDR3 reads CASDSGYTF. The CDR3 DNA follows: TGTGCCAGCGACTCGGGCTACACCTTC.

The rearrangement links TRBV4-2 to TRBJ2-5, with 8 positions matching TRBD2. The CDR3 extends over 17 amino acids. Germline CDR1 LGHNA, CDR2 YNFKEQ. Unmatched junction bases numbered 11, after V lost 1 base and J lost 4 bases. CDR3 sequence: CASSQALRVAGPETQYF. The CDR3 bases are TGTGCCAGCAGCCAAGCCCTCCGGGTAGCGGGGCCAGAGACCCAGTACTTC.

The CDR3 spells CASKGRETQYF. The CDR3, as DNA: TGTGCCAGTAAGGGGCGAGAGACCCAGTACTTC. V gene TRBV19 combines with J gene TRBJ2-5, with D possibly being TRBD1 (5 bases). V lost 7 bases and J lost 4, with 7 bases in between. The CDR3 consists of 11 residues. Per germline, CDR1 LNHDA and CDR2 SQIVND (reference sequence).

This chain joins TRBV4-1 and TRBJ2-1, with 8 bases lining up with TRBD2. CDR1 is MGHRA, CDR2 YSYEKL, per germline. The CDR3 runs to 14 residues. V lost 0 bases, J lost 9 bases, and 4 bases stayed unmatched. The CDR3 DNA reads TGCGCCAGCAGCCAAGATCCGGGAGGGGGTGAGCAGTTCTTC. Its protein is CASSQDPGGGEQFF.

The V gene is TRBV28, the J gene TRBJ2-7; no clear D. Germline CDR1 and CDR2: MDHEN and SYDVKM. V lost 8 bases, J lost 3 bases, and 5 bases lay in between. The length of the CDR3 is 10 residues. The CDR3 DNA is TGTGCCAGCGGTTACTACGAGCAGTACTTC. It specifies CASGYYEQYF.

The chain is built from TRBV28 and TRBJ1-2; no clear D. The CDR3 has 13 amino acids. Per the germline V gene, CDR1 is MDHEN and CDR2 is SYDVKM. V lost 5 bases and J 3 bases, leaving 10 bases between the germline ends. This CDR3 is CASSRDLYYGYTF. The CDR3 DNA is TGTGCCAGCAGTCGTGACTTGTACTATGGCTACACCTTC.

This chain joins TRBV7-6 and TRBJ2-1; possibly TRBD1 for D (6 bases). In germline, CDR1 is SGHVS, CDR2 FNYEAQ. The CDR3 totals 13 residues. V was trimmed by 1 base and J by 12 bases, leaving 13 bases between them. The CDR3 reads CASSLGGGIGQFF. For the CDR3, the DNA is TGTGCCAGCAGCTTAGGTGGGGGCATAGGGCAGTTCTTC.

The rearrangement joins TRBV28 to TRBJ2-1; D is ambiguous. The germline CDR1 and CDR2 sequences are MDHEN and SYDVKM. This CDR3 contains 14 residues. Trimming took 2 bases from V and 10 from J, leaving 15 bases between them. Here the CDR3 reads CASSLGWASEEQFF. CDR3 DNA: TGTGCCAGCAGTTTAGGGTGGGCGTCGGAGGAGCAGTTCTTC.

This chain's CDR3 is CATSDRGQGLIHNEQFF. The CDR3 DNA follows: TGTGCCACCAGTGACCGAGGACAGGGGCTAATCCACAATGAGCAGTTCTTC. The V call is TRBV24-1, the J call TRBJ2-1; 9 bases map to TRBD1. The ends lost 4 bases at V and 5 bases at J; junction bases unmatched: 11. The CDR3 totals 17 residues. CDR1 is KGHDR, CDR2 SFDVKD, per germline.

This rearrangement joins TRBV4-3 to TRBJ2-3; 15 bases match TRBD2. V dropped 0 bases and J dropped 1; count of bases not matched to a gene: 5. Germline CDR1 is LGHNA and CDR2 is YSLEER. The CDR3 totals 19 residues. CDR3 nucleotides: TGCGCCAGCAGCCAAGAATGGACTAGCGGGGGGGTACGCACAGATACGCAGTATTTT. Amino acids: CASSQEWTSGGVRTDTQYF.

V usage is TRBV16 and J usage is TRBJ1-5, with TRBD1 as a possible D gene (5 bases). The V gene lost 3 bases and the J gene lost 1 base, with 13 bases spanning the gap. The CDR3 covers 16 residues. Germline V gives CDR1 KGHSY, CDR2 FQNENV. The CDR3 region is CASSHRTGRSNQPQHF. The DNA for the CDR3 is TGTGCCAGCAGCCATCGTACGGGACGCAGCAATCAGCCCCAGCATTTT. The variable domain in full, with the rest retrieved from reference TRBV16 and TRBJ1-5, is GEEVAQTPKHLVRGEGQKAKLYCAPIKGHSYVFWYQQVLKNEFKFLISFQNENVFDETGMPKERFSAKCLPNSPCSLEIQATKLEDSAVYFCASSHRTGRSNQPQHFGDGTRLSIL.

The CDR3 here is CASSYVTGGAGQETQYF. CDR3 DNA sequence: TGTGCCAGCAGCTACGTCACAGGGGGCGCTGGGCAAGAGACCCAGTACTTC. The V call is TRBV5-8, the J call TRBJ2-5; 9 bases match TRBD1. The V and J ends lost 3 bases and 2 bases, in that order; junction bases with no gene match: 11. The germline V gene encodes CDR1 SGHTS and CDR2 YDEGEE. The CDR3 runs to 17 residues.

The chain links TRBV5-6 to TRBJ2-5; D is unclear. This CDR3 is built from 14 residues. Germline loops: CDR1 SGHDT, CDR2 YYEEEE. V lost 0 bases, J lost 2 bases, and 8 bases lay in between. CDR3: CASSLDLGQETQYF. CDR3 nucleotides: TGTGCCAGCAGCTTGGATCTAGGTCAAGAGACCCAGTACTTC.

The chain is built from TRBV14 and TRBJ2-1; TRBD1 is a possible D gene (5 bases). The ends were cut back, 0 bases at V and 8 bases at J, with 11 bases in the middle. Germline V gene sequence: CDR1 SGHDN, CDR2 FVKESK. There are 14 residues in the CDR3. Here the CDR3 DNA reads TGTGCCAGCAGCCAAGAATCAGGGTCCCATGAGCAGTTCTTC. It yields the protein CASSQESGSHEQFF.

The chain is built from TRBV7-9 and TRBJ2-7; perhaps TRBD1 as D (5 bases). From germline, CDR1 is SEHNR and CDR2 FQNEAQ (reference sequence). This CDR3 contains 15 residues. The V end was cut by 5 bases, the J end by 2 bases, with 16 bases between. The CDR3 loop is CASSPLGALTYEQYF. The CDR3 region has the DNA TGTGCCAGCAGCCCGTTAGGGGCCCTTACCTACGAGCAGTACTTC.